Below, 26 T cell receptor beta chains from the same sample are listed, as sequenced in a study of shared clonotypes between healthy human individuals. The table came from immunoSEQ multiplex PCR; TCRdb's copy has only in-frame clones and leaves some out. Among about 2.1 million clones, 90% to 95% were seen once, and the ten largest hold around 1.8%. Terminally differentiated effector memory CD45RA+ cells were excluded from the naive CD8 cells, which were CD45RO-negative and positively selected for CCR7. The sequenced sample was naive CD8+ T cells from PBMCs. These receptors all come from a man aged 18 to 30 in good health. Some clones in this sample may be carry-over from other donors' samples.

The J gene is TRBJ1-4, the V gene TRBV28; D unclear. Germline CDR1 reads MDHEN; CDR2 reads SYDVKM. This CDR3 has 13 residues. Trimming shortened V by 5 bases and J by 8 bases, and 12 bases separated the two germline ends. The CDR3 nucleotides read TGTGCCAGCAGTATAAGGTCCGGGGAAAAACTGTTTTTT. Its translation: CASSIRSGEKLFF.

The CDR3 sequence: CASSEGRIRGNQPQHF. CDR3 nucleotide sequence: TGTGCCAGCAGTGAGGGGCGAATAAGGGGGAATCAGCCCCAGCATTTT. The J gene is TRBJ1-5, the V gene TRBV6-1; D is possibly TRBD1 (6 bases). Germline lookup yields CDR1 MNHNS and CDR2 SASEGT. V lost 3 bases to trimming and J lost 4 bases, with 16 bases between them. This CDR3 is 16 amino acids long.

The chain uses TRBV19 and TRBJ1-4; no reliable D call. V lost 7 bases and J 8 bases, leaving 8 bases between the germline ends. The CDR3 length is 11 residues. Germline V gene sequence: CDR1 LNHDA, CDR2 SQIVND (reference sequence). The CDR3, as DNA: TGTGCCAGTATGTCATTGGAAAAACTGTTTTTT. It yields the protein CASMSLEKLFF. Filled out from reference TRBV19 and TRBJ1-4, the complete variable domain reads DGGITQSPKYLFRKEGQNVTLSCEQNLNHDAMYWYRQDPGQGLRLIYYSQIVNDFQKGDIAEGYSVSREKKESFPLTVTSAQKNPTAFYLCASMSLEKLFFGSGTQLSVL.

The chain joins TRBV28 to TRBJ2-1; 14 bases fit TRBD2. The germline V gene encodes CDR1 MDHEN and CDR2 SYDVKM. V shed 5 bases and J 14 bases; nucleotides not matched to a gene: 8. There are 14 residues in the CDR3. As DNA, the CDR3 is TGTGCCAGCAGTGGATCCGGGACTAGCGGGAGTGAGTTCTTC. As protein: CASSGSGTSGSEFF. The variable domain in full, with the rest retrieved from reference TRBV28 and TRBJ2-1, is DVKVTQSSRYLVKRTGEKVFLECVQDMDHENMFWYRQDPGLGLRLIYFSYDVKMKEKGDIPEGYSVSREKKERFSLILESASTNQTSMYLCASSGSGTSGSEFFGPGTRLTVL.

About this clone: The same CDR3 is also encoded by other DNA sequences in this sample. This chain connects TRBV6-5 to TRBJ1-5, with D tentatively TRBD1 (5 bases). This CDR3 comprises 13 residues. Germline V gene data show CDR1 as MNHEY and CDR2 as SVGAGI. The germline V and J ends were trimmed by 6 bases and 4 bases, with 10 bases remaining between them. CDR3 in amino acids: CASSDSSNQPQHF. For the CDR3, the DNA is TGTGCCAGCAGCGACAGCAGTAATCAGCCCCAGCATTTT.

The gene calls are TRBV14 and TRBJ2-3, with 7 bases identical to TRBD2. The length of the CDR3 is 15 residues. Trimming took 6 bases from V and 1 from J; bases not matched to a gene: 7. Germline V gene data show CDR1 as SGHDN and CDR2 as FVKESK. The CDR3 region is CASSPLREGTDTQYF. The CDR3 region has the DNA TGTGCCAGCAGTCCGTTACGGGAGGGCACAGATACGCAGTATTTT.

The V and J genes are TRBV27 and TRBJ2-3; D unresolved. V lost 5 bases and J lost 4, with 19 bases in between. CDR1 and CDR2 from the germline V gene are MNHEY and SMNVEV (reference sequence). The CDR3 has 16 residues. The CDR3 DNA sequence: TGTGCCAGCAGTCCTGGGGATCCGGTGGTTCCAGATACGCAGTATTTT. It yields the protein CASSPGDPVVPDTQYF.

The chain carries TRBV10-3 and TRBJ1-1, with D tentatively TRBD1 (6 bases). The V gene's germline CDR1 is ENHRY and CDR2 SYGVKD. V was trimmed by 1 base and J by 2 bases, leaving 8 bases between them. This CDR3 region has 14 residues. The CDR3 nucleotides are TGTGCCATCAGTGAGTACAGGGAAAACACTGAAGCTTTCTTT. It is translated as CAISEYRENTEAFF.

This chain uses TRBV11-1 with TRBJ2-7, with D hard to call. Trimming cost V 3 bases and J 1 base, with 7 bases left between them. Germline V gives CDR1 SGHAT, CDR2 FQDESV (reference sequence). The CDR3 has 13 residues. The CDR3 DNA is TGTGCCAGCAGCTTTACAGAGTCCTACGAGCAGTACTTC. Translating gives CASSFTESYEQYF.

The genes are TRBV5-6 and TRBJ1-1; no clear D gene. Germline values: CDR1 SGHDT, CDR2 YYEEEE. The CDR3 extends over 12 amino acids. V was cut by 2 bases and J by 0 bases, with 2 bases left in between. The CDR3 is CASSFMNTEAFF. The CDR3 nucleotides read TGTGCCAGCAGCTTCATGAACACTGAAGCTTTCTTT.

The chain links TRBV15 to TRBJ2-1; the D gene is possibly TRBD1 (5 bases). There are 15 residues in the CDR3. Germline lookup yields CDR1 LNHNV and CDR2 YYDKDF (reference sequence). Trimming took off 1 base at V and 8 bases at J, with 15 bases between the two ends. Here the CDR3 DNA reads TGTGCCACCAGCAGAGGGCAGGGAATAAGAGATGAGCAGTTCTTC. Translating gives CATSRGQGIRDEQFF.

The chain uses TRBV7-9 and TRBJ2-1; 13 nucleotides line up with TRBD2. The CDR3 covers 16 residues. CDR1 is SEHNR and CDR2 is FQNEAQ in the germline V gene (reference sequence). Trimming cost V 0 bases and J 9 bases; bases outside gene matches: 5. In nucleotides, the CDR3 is TGTGCCAGCAGCTTAGCGACTAGCGGGAGGTACGCTGAGCAGTTCTTC. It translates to CASSLATSGRYAEQFF.

CDR3 nucleotide sequence: TGTGCCAGCAGCTTGGCCCCAGGAGCCCCCTCCAATGAGCAGTTCTTC. Translation gives CASSLAPGAPSNEQFF. The V and J genes are TRBV5-6 and TRBJ2-1; D ambiguous. Germline-derived CDR1 and CDR2 are SGHDT and YYEEEE. The CDR3 has 16 residues. V was clipped by 0 bases and J by 6 bases, with 16 bases between them.

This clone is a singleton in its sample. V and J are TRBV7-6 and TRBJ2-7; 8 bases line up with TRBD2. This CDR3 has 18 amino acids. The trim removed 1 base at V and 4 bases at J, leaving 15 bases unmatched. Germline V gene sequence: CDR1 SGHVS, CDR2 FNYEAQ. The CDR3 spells CASSLDSPGVAGPYEQYF. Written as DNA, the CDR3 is TGTGCCAGCAGCTTAGATAGCCCCGGGGTAGCGGGGCCTTACGAGCAGTACTTC. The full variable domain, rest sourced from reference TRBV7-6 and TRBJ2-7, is GAGVSQSPRYKVTKRGQDVALRCDPISGHVSLYWYRQALGQGPEFLTYFNYEAQQDKSGLPNDRFSAERPEGSISTLTIQRTEQRDSAMYRCASSLDSPGVAGPYEQYFGPGTRLTVT.

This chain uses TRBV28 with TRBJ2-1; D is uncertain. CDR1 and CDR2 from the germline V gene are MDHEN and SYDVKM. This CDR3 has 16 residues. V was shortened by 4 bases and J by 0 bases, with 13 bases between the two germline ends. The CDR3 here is CASSSSKIFSYNEQFF. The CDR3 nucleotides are TGTGCCAGCAGTTCCTCAAAGATATTCTCCTACAATGAGCAGTTCTTC.

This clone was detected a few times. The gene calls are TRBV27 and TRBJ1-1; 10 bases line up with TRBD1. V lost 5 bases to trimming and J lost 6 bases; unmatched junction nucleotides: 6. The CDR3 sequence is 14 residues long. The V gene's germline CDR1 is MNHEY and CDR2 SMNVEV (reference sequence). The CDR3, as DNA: TGTGCCAGCAGTGTGACAGGGGGCTTGCCTGAAGCTTTCTTT. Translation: CASSVTGGLPEAFF.

CDR3 residues: CASSDGGGSYNEQFF. The CDR3 DNA is TGTGCCAGCAGTGACGGCGGGGGCTCCTACAATGAGCAGTTCTTC. The V call is TRBV11-2, the J call TRBJ2-1, with 7 bases fitting TRBD2. The CDR3 has 15 residues. V dropped 6 bases and J dropped 0; count of bases not matched to a gene: 5. Looked up from germline, CDR1 is SGHAT and CDR2 is FQNNGV.

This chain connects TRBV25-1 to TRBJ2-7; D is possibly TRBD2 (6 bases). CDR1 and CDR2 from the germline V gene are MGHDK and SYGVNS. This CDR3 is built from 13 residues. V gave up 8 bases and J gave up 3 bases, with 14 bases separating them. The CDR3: CASWEELSYEQYF. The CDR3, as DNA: TGTGCCAGCTGGGAGGAATTGAGCTACGAGCAGTACTTC.

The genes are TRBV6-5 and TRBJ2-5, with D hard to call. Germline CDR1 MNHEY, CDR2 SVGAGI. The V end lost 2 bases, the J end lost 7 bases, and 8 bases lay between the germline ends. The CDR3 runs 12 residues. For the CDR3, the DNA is TGTGCCAGCAGTTACGCCCCCGGGACCCAGTACTTC. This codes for CASSYAPGTQYF.

As DNA, the CDR3 is TGTGCCAGCAGCGGGAAACTAGCGGGGCTCCAAGAGACCCAGTACTTC. Protein sequence: CASSGKLAGLQETQYF. The chain carries TRBV7-9 and TRBJ2-5; 10 bases are a match to TRBD2. CDR1 is SEHNR, CDR2 FQNEAQ, per germline (reference sequence). V gave up 5 bases and J gave up 1 base; unmatched junction bases: 7. This CDR3 has 16 amino acids.

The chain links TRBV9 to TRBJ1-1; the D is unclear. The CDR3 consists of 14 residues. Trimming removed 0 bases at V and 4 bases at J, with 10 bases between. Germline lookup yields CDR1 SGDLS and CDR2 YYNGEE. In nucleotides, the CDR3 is TGTGCCAGCAGCGTAGTTTCCGGGTTCACTGAAGCTTTCTTT. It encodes CASSVVSGFTEAFF. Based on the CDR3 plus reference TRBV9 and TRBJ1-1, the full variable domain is DSGVTQTPKHLITATGQRVTLRCSPRSGDLSVYWYQQSLDQGLQFLIQYYNGEERAKGNILERFSAQQFPDLHSELNLSSLELGDSALYFCASSVVSGFTEAFFGQGTRLTVV.

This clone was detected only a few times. In nucleotides, the CDR3 is TGTGCCAGCAGTGAAAGGGGCGGGGGTCAGCCCCAGCATTTT. Translating it yields CASSERGGGQPQHF. J is TRBJ1-5 and V is TRBV27; D is possibly TRBD1 (5 bases). The V gene lost 5 bases and the J gene lost 6 bases, with 14 bases spanning the gap. CDR1 and CDR2 (germline): MNHEY, SMNVEV (reference sequence). The CDR3 runs 14 residues.

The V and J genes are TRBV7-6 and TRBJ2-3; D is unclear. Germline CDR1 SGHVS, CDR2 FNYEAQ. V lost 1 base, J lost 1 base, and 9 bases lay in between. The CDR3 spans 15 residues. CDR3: CASSLDRVGTDTQYF. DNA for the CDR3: TGTGCCAGCAGCTTAGACCGGGTTGGCACAGATACGCAGTATTTT.

CDR3 region: CASSTLGASGIHEQYF. The DNA of the CDR3 is TGTGCCAGCAGTACCCTCGGGGCTAGCGGGATCCACGAGCAGTACTTC. The chain has TRBV27 and TRBJ2-7, with TRBD2 matching 9 bases. V lost 5 bases and J lost 5; bases outside the gene matches: 13. The CDR3 sequence is 16 residues long. Germline CDR1 is MNHEY and CDR2 is SMNVEV (reference sequence).

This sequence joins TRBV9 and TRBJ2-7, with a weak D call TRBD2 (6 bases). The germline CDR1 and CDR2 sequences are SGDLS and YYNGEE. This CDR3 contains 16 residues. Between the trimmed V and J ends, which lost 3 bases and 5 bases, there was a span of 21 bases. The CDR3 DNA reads TGTGCCAGCAGCGCGATGGGACTTGGGCTTTTGGACGAGCAGTACTTC. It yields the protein CASSAMGLGLLDEQYF.

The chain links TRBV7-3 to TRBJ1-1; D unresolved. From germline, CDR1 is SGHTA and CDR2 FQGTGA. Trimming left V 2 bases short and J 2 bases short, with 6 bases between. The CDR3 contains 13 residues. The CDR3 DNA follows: TGTGCCAGCAGCTTAGAGCATAACACTGAAGCTTTCTTT. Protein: CASSLEHNTEAFF. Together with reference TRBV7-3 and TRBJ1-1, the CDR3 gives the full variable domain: GAGVSQTPSNKVTEKGKYVELRCDPISGHTALYWYRQSLGQGPEFLIYFQGTGAADDSGLPNDRFFAVRPEGSVSTLKIQRTERGDSAVYLCASSLEHNTEAFFGQGTRLTVV.